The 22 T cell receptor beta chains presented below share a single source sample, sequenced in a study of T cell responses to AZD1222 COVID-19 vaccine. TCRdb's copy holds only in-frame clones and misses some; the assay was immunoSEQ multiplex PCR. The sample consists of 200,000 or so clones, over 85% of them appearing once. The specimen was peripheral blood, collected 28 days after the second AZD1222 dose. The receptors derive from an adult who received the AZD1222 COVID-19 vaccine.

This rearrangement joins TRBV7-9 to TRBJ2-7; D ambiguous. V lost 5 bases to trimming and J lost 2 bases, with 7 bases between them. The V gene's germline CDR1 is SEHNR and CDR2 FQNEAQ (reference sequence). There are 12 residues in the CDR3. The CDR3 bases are TGTGCCAGCAGCCCAAACCCCTACGAGCAGTACTTC. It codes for CASSPNPYEQYF.

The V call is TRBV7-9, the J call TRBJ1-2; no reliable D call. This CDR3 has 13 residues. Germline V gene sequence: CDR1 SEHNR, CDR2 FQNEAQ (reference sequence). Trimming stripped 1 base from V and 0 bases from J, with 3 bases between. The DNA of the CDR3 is TGTGCCAGCAGCTTAGGGACTAACTATGGCTACACCTTC. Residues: CASSLGTNYGYTF.

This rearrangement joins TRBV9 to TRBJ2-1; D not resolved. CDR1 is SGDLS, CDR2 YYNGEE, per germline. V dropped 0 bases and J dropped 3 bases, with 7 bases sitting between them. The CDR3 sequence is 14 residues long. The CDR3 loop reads CASSVAAGYNEQFF. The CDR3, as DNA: TGTGCCAGCAGCGTAGCAGCAGGCTACAATGAGCAGTTCTTC.

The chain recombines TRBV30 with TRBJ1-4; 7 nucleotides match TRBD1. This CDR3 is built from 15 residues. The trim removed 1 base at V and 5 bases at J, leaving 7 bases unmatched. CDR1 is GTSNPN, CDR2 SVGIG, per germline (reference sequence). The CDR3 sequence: CAWSEIPGGNEKLFF. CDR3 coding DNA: TGTGCCTGGAGTGAGATCCCAGGGGGAAATGAAAAACTGTTTTTT.

CDR3 amino acids: CASSPGQSNSPLHF. In DNA form, the CDR3 reads TGCGCCAGCAGCCCGGGCCAGTCTAATTCACCCCTCCACTTT. The chain recombines TRBV5-1 with TRBJ1-6; D is unresolved. Looked up from germline, CDR1 is SGHRS and CDR2 is YFSETQ. The V gene lost 4 bases and the J gene lost 6 bases, with 11 bases spanning the gap. The CDR3 consists of 14 residues.

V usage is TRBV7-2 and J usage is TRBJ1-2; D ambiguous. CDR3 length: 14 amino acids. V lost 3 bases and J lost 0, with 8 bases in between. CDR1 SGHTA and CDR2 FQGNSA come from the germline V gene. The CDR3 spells CASSFDPANYGYTF. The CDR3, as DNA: TGTGCCAGCAGCTTTGATCCGGCTAACTATGGCTACACCTTC.

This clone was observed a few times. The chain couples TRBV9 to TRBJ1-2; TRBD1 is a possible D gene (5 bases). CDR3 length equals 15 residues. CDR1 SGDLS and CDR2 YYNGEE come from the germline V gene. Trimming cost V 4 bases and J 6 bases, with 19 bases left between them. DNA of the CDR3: TGTGCCAGCAGCCCTTATGGGGCGGGCCGTGATGGCTACACCTTC. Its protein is CASSPYGAGRDGYTF.

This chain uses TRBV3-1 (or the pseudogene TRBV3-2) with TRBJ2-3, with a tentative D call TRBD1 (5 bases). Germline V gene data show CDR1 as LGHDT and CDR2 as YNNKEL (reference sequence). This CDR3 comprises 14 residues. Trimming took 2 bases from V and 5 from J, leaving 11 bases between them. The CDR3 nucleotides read TGTGCCAGCAGCCAAAGGGGCCCTGGAGATACGCAGTATTTT. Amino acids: CASSQRGPGDTQYF.

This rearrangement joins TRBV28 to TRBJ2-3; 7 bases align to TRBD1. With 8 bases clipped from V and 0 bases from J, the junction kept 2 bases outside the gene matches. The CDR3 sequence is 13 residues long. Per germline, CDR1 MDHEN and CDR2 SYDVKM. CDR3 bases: TGTGCCAGCCAACAGGGGAGCACAGATACGCAGTATTTT. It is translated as CASQQGSTDTQYF.

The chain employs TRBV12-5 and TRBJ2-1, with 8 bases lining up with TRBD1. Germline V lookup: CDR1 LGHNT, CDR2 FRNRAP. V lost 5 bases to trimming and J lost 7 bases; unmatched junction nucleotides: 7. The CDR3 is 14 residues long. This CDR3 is CASGTGQGGNEQFF. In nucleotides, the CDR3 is TGTGCTAGTGGTACAGGACAGGGTGGGAATGAGCAGTTCTTC.

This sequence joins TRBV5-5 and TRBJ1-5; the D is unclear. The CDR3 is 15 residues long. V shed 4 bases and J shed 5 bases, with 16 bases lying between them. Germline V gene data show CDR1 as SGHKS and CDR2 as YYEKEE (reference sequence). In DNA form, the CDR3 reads TGTGCCAGCAGCGCGTTCTATCAAAGCCATCAGCCCCAGCATTTT. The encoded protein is CASSAFYQSHQPQHF.

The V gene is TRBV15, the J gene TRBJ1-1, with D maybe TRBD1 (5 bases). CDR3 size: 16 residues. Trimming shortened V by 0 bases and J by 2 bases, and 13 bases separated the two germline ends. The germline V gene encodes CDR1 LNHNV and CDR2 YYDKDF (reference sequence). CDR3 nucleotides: TGTGCCACCAGCAGAGACGGAGACGGGGCCAACACTGAAGCTTTCTTT. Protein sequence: CATSRDGDGANTEAFF.

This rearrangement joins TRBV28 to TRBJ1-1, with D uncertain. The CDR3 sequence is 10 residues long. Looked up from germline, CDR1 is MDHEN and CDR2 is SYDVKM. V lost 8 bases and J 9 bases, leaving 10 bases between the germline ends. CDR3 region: CASLGNQAFF. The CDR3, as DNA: TGTGCCAGCCTGGGTAATCAAGCTTTCTTT.

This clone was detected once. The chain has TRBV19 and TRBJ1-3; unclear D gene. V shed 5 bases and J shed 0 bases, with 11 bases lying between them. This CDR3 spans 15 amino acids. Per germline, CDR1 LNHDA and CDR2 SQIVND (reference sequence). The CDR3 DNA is TGTGCCAGTAGTTTTCTAGAAAGCTCTGGAAACACCATATATTTT. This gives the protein CASSFLESSGNTIYF. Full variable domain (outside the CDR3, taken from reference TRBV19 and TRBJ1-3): DGGITQSPKYLFRKEGQNVTLSCEQNLNHDAMYWYRQDPGQGLRLIYYSQIVNDFQKGDIAEGYSVSREKKESFPLTVTSAQKNPTAFYLCASSFLESSGNTIYFGEGSWLTVV.

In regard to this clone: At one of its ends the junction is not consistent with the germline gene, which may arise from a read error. This CDR3 reads CATSAGVGGYTF. The CDR3 nucleotides read TGTGCCACGAGTGCAGGGGTCGGCGGCTACACCTTC. The V gene is TRBV24-1, the J gene TRBJ1-2, with D perhaps TRBD1 (6 bases). The CDR3 has 12 amino acids. The germline CDR1 and CDR2 sequences are KGHDR and SFDVKD.

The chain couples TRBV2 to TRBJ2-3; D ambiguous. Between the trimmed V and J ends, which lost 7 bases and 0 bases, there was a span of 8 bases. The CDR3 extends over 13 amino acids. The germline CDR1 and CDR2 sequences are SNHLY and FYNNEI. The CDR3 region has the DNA TGTGCCAGCAATTTAGCTAGCACAGATACGCAGTATTTT. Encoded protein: CASNLASTDTQYF.

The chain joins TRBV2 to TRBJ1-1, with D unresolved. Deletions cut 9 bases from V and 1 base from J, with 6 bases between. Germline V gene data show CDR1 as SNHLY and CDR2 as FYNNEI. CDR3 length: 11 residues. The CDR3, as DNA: TGTGCCAGTTGGGGGAACACTGAAGCTTTCTTT. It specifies CASWGNTEAFF.

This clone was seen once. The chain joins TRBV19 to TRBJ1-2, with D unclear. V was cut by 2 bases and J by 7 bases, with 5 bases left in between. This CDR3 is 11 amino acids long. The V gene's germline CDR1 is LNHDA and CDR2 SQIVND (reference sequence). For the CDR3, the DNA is TGTGCCAGTAGTATATCTGGTGGCTACACCTTC. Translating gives CASSISGGYTF. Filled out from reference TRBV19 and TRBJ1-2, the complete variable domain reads DGGITQSPKYLFRKEGQNVTLSCEQNLNHDAMYWYRQDPGQGLRLIYYSQIVNDFQKGDIAEGYSVSREKKESFPLTVTSAQKNPTAFYLCASSISGGYTFGSGTRLTVV.

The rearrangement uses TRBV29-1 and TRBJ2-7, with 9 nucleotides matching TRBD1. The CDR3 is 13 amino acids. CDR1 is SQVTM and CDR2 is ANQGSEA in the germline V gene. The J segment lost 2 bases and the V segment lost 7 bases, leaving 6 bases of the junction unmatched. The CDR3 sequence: CSGRDRETYEQYF. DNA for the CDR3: TGCAGCGGCCGGGACAGGGAAACCTACGAGCAGTACTTC.

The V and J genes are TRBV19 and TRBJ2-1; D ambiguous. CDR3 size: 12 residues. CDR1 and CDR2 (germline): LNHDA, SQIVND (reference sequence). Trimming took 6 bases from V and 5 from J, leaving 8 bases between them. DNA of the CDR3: TGTGCCAGTAGCCACCTTGACAATGAGCAGTTCTTC. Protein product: CASSHLDNEQFF.

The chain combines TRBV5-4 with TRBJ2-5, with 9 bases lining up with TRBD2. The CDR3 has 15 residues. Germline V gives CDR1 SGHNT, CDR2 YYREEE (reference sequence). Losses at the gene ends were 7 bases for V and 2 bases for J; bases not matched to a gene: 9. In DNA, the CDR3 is TGTGCCAGCTTAAACTTTCTAGCGGGGCAAGAGACCCAGTACTTC. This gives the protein CASLNFLAGQETQYF. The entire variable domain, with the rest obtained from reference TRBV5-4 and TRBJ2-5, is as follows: ETGVTQSPTHLIKTRGQQVTLRCSSQSGHNTVSWYQQALGQGPQFIFQYYREEENGRGNFPPRFSGLQFPNYSSELNVNALELDDSALYLCASLNFLAGQETQYFGPGTRLLVL.

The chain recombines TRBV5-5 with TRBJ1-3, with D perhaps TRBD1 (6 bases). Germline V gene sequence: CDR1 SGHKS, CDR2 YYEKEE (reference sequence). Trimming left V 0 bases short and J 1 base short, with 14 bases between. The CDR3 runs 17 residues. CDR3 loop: CASSLGQGLLSGNTIYF. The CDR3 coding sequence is TGTGCCAGCAGCTTGGGGCAGGGGCTCTTATCTGGAAACACCATATATTTT.